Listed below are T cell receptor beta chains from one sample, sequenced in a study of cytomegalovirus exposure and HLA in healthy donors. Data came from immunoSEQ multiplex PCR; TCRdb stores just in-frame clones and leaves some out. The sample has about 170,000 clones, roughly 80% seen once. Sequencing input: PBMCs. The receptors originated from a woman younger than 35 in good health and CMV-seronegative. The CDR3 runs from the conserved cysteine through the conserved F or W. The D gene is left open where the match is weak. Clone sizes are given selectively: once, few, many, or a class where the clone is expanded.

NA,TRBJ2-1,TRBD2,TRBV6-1,CASSEVGLAGGSEQFF,TGTGCCAGCAGTGAAGTGGGACTAGCGGGAGGGAGTGAGCAGTTCTTC
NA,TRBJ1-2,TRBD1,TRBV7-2,CASSERDRGGYTF,TGTGCCAGCAGCGAGCGGGACAGGGGTGGCTACACCTTC
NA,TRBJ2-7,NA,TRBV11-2,CASIGGTDGYEQYF,TGTGCCAGCATCGGCGGGACGGATGGCTACGAGCAGTACTTC
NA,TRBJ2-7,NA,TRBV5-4,CASTRGNFLGSGEQYF,TGTGCCAGCACCCGAGGCAATTTCCTGGGTTCGGGCGAGCAGTACTTC
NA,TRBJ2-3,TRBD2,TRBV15,CATSRDRRLAVTDAQYF,TGTGCCACCAGCAGAGATCGTAGACTAGCGGTAACAGATGCGCAGTATTTT
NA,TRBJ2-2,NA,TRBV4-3,CASSQESGATGELFF,TGCGCCAGCAGCCAAGAAAGCGGAGCCACCGGGGAGCTGTTTTTT
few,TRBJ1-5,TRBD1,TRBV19,CASSIPGGNQPQHF,TGTGCCAGTAGTATACCAGGGGGAAATCAGCCCCAGCATTTT
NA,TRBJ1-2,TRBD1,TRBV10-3,CAISDPQGAYGYTF,TGTGCCATCAGTGACCCTCAGGGGGCCTATGGCTACACCTTC
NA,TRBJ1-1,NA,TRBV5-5,CASSLPGTEAFF,TGTGCCAGCAGCTTGCCCGGGACAGAAGCTTTCTTT
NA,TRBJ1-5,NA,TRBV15,CATSRDGGASYSNQPQHF,TGTGCCACCAGCAGAGATGGGGGCGCAAGTTATAGCAATCAGCCCCAGCATTTT
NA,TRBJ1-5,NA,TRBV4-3,CASSQDYRAGNRQPQHF,TGCGCCAGCAGCCAAGACTACAGGGCTGGAAATAGGCAGCCCCAGCATTTT
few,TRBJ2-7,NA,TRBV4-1,CASSLAENYEQYF,TGCGCCAGCAGCCTAGCGGAGAACTACGAGCAGTACTTC
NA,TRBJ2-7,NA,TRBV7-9,CASSSEQGFYEQYF,TGTGCCAGCAGCTCAGAGCAGGGATTTTACGAGCAGTACTTC
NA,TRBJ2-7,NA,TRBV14,CASSQDRSRAYEQYF,TGTGCCAGCAGCCAAGATCGTTCCAGGGCCTACGAGCAGTACTTC
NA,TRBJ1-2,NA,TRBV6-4,CASSDLYGQPTF,TGTGCCAGCAGTGACTTATACGGACAGCCCACCTTC
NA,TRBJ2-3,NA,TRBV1,CTSSQRLWISLDTQYF,TGCACCAGCAGCCAAAGACTATGGATCTCGTTAGATACGCAGTATTTT
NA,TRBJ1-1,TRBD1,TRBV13,CASSKRPGQGAWNTEAFF,TGTGCCAGCAGCAAACGCCCCGGACAGGGGGCTTGGAACACTGAAGCTTTCTTT
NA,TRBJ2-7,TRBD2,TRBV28,CASCYSLANVYEQYF,TGTGCCAGCTGCTACTCACTAGCGAATGTCTACGAGCAGTACTTC
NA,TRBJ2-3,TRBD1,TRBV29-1,CSVTGQAEGDTQYF,TGCAGCGTCACCGGACAGGCTGAGGGAGATACGCAGTATTTT
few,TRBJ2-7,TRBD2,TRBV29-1,CSVDRAGVGNEQYF,TGCAGCGTTGATCGCGCGGGAGTAGGGAACGAGCAGTACTTC
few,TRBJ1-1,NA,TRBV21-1,CASSSPSECRSGGTEAFF,TGTGCCAGCAGTTCTCCGTCGGAGTGCCGGAGTGGTGGCACTGAAGCTTTCTTT
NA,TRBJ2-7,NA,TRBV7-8,CASSLLGAGAGDFSYEQYF,TGTGCCAGCAGCCTACTAGGTGCGGGGGCTGGAGATTTTTCCTACGAGCAGTACTTC
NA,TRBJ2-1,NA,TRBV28,CASSLFLGDNEQFF,TGTGCCAGCAGTTTATTCCTCGGGGACAATGAGCAGTTCTTC
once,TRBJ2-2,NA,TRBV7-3,CASSLNAGGELFF,TGTGCCAGCAGCTTAAATGCGGGGGGGGAGCTGTTTTTT
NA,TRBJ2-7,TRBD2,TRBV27,CASSLSGLAGNEQYF,TGTGCCAGCAGTTTATCCGGCCTAGCGGGAAACGAGCAGTACTTC
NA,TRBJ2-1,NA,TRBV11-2,CASSLELRRNNEQFF,TGTGCCAGCAGCCTCGAACTAAGGCGAAACAATGAGCAGTTCTTC
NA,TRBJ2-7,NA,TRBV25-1,CASSESGERDHYEQYF,TGTGCCAGCAGTGAATCCGGCGAGCGAGACCACTACGAGCAGTACTTC
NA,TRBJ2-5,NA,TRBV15,CATSRDFLVSQETQYF,TGTGCCACCAGCAGAGATTTCCTCGTGTCCCAAGAGACCCAGTACTTC
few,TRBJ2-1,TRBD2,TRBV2,CASRPQLAEGGKFEQFF,TGTGCCAGCAGACCCCAACTAGCGGAGGGAGGCAAATTTGAGCAGTTCTTC
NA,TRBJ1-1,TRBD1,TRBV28,CASTSQGPSSRAFF,TGTGCCAGCACCTCACAGGGGCCGTCGTCTCGGGCTTTCTTT
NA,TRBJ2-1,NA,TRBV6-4,CASSETGEGIGEQFF,TGTGCCAGCAGTGAGACAGGGGAGGGGATCGGTGAGCAGTTCTTC
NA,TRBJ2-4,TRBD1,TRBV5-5,CASSLRTGGQNIQYF,TGTGCCAGCAGCTTACGGACAGGGGGACAAAACATTCAGTACTTC
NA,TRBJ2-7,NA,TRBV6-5,CASRSDKPSSYEQYF,TGTGCCAGCAGGTCTGACAAGCCAAGCTCCTACGAGCAGTACTTC
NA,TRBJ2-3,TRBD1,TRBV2,CASRQGRLTDTQYF,TGTGCCAGCAGACAGGGGAGACTCACAGATACGCAGTATTTT
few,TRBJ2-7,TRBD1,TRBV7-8,CASGRDRAYEQYF,TGTGCCAGCGGCCGGGACAGGGCCTACGAGCAGTACTTC
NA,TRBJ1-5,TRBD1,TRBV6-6,CASSYGTGRPQHF,TGTGCCAGCAGTTACGGGACAGGGAGGCCCCAGCATTTT
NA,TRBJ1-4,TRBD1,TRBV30,CAWSEGAGEKLFF,TGTGCCTGGAGTGAGGGGGCAGGTGAAAAACTGTTTTTT
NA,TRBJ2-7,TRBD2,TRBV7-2,CASSLEGTSGYEQYF,TGTGCCAGCAGCTTAGAGGGGACTAGCGGTTACGAGCAGTACTTC
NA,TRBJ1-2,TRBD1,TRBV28,CASSLGTVGYTF,TGTGCCAGCAGTTTAGGGACAGTTGGCTACACCTTC
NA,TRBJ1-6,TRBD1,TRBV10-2,CASSGLGTDNSPLHF,TGCGCCAGCAGTGGGTTGGGGACAGATAATTCACCCCTCCACTTT
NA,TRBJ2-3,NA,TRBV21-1,CASSKSQGRRRTDTQYF,TGTGCCAGCAGCAAAAGTCAGGGAAGAAGGAGAACAGATACGCAGTATTTT
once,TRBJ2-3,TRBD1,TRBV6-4,CASSDSDRAPDTQYF,TGTGCCAGCAGTGACTCGGACAGGGCCCCAGATACGCAGTATTTT
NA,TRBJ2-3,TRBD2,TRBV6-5,CASSVESGGTDTQYF,TGTGCCAGCAGTGTTGAAAGCGGGGGCACAGATACGCAGTATTTT
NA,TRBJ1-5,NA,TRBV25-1,CASSEAGSNQPQHF,TGTGCCAGCAGTGAGGCAGGGAGCAATCAGCCCCAGCATTTT
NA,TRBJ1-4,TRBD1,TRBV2,CASRSGDRDNEKLFF,TGTGCCAGCAGATCGGGGGACAGAGATAATGAAAAACTGTTTTTT
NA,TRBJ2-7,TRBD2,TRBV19,CASRASGSRYEQYF,TGTGCCAGTCGGGCTAGCGGGAGTCGGTACGAGCAGTACTTC
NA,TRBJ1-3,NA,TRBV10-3,CAISEGTTAGNTIYF,TGTGCCATCAGTGAGGGGACAACGGCTGGAAACACCATATATTTT
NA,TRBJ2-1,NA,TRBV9,CASSGGITGVGNNEQFF,TGTGCCAGCAGCGGAGGCATCACGGGAGTGGGTAACAATGAGCAGTTCTTC
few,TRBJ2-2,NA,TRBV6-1,CASRTVNTGELFF,TGTGCCAGCCGGACAGTAAACACCGGGGAGCTGTTTTTT
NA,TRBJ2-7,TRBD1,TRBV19,CASSIVTGGYEQYF,TGTGCCAGTAGTATCGTCACAGGGGGATACGAGCAGTACTTC
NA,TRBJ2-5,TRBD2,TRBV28,CASSTLSWLAGGVETQYF,TGTGCCAGCAGTACCCTAAGTTGGCTAGCGGGAGGGGTAGAGACCCAGTACTTC
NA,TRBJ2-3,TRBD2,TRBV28,CASSPPAGGGDTQYF,TGTGCCAGCAGTCCCCCCGCGGGAGGAGGAGATACGCAGTATTTT
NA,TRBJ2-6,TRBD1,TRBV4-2,CASSPGLGQGNSGANVLTF,TGTGCCAGCAGCCCAGGTCTCGGACAGGGAAACTCTGGGGCCAACGTCCTGACTTTC
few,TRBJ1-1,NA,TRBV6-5,CASSYEGLDTEAFF,TGTGCCAGCAGTTACGAGGGTTTGGACACTGAAGCTTTCTTT